A selection of T cell receptor beta chains follows, all from one sample in a study of blood T cell repertoires in COVID-19. Sequencing was performed with immunoSEQ multiplex PCR; in TCRdb, only in-frame clones are kept and a portion is missing. The table records about 400,000 clones, roughly 90% of them present only once. Sequencing input: PBMCs or T cells enriched from blood (not recorded which). Receptor source: a woman aged 35 to 49 with acute COVID-19. Both conserved end residues are part of each CDR3. D genes are given only for firm matches. Part of the rows lack a size; the others show once, few, many or a class for expanded clones.

cdr3_aa	cdr3_nt	clone_size	j_call	v_call	d_call
CASSPGMRETQYF	TGTGCCAGCTCACCCGGGATGAGAGAGACCCAGTACTTC	once	TRBJ2-5	TRBV18	-
CASSTRQNNEQFF	TGCGCCAGCAGCACCAGACAGAACAATGAGCAGTTCTTC	-	TRBJ2-1	TRBV5-1	-
CASSLIGTSRDEQYF	TGTGCCAGCAGTTTAATCGGGACTAGCCGGGACGAGCAGTACTTC	-	TRBJ2-7	TRBV27	TRBD2
CASSLHPNQETQYF	TGCGCCAGCAGCTTGCATCCAAACCAAGAGACCCAGTACTTC	-	TRBJ2-5	TRBV5-1	-
CASSLLVRDRLNTGELFF	TGCGCCAGCAGCTTGTTAGTTCGGGACAGATTGAACACCGGGGAGCTGTTTTTT	-	TRBJ2-2	TRBV5-1	TRBD1
CASSERLAGLSSYNEQFF	TGTGCCAGCAGTGAAAGGCTAGCGGGGCTAAGCTCCTACAATGAGCAGTTCTTC	once	TRBJ2-1	TRBV6-1	TRBD2
CASAPRRANSYEQYF	TGCGCCAGCGCCCCGAGGAGGGCCAATTCCTACGAGCAGTACTTC	-	TRBJ2-7	TRBV5-1	-
CASSESGLLPYGYTF	TGCGCCAGCAGTGAGTCGGGCCTCCTTCCTTATGGCTACACCTTC	-	TRBJ1-2	TRBV10-2	-
CASSIGPGPFHNEQFF	TGTGCCAGTAGTATCGGTCCAGGGCCCTTCCACAATGAGCAGTTCTTC	-	TRBJ2-1	TRBV19	-
CASSLAVGAQETQYF	TGTGCCAGCAGCTTAGCGGTAGGAGCCCAAGAGACCCAGTACTTC	-	TRBJ2-5	TRBV7-2	-
CASSLKGAGESGYGYTF	TGTGCCAGCTCCCTCAAGGGGGCAGGGGAGAGCGGCTATGGCTACACCTTC	-	TRBJ1-2	TRBV18	TRBD1
CAWVWPTEAFF	TGTGCCTGGGTTTGGCCCACTGAAGCTTTCTTT	-	TRBJ1-1	TRBV30	-
CASSQPGGSPDTQYF	TGCGCCAGCAGCCAACCGGGGGGAAGCCCAGATACGCAGTATTTT	-	TRBJ2-3	TRBV4-1	TRBD2
CAWSVGVGSTNYGYTF	TGTGCCTGGAGTGTCGGCGTAGGGAGTACTAACTATGGCTACACCTTC	-	TRBJ1-2	TRBV30	-
CASSDRPKNTGELFF	TGTGCCAGTAGTGACAGGCCTAAGAACACCGGGGAGCTGTTTTTT	-	TRBJ2-2	TRBV6-6	-
CASSLAGVWYGNTIYF	TGCGCCAGCAGCTTGGCCGGGGTTTGGTATGGAAACACCATATATTTT	-	TRBJ1-3	TRBV5-1	-
CASSPKILEQFF	TGTGCCAGCAGCCCGAAGATACTTGAGCAGTTCTTC	-	TRBJ2-1	TRBV7-2	-
CASSYSGPRGYTF	TGTGCCAGCAGTTACTCGGGGCCTCGGGGCTACACCTTC	once	TRBJ1-2	TRBV6-5	-
CASSGDRRTEAFF	TGTGCCAGCAGTGGGGACAGGCGCACTGAAGCTTTCTTT	-	TRBJ1-1	TRBV2	TRBD1
CASSPRRDVRAIYF	TGTGCCAGCAGCCCGAGGAGGGACGTGAGGGCCATATATTTT	-	TRBJ1-3	TRBV7-6	-
CAIEGDYGYTF	TGTGCCATTGAAGGGGACTATGGCTACACCTTC	-	TRBJ1-2	TRBV10-3	-
CASSVRGTQPQHF	TGTGCCAGCAGTGTTAGGGGGACTCAGCCCCAGCATTTT	-	TRBJ1-5	TRBV2	-
CASSEARGTEAFF	TGTGCCAGCAGTGAGGCCAGGGGCACTGAAGCTTTCTTT	-	TRBJ1-1	TRBV6-4	-
CAISESGGGTGSPYGYTF	TGTGCCATCAGTGAGTCGGGGGGAGGGACAGGGAGTCCCTATGGCTACACCTTC	few	TRBJ1-2	TRBV10-3	TRBD1
CASSVSGGAGYGYTF	TGTGCCAGCAGCGTTTCAGGGGGCGCAGGCTATGGCTACACCTTC	-	TRBJ1-2	TRBV9	TRBD1
CASSLGGGAEETQYF	TGTGCCAGCAGCTTGGGCGGGGGGGCCGAGGAGACCCAGTACTTC	-	TRBJ2-5	TRBV5-6	TRBD2
CASSRGSGNTIYF	TGTGCCAGCAGTCGGGGCTCTGGAAACACCATATATTTT	-	TRBJ1-3	TRBV6-5	-
CSASSGDSLSGNTIYF	TGCAGTGCTAGTAGCGGGGACTCCCTCTCTGGAAACACCATATATTTT	-	TRBJ1-3	TRBV20-1	-
CASSISGWSSYNEQFF	TGTGCCAGTAGTATCTCGGGATGGAGCTCCTACAATGAGCAGTTCTTC	-	TRBJ2-1	TRBV19	-
CASSTGRKKATDTQYF	TGTGCCAGCAGTACAGGGCGTAAGAAAGCCACAGATACGCAGTATTTT	-	TRBJ2-3	TRBV2	-
CACQPGGLPYEQYF	TGTGCCTGCCAGCCAGGGGGACTTCCCTACGAGCAGTACTTC	-	TRBJ2-7	TRBV30	-
CASSPGLGGQPQHF	TGTGCCAGCAGCCCCGGACTGGGGGGACAGCCCCAGCATTTT	-	TRBJ1-5	TRBV3-1/TRBV3-2	-